This TCR beta chain was identified during a study of T cells after yellow fever vaccination. Study results and limitations: Researchers cautioned that FACS-sorted repertoires could harbor abundant clonotypes contaminating from the bulk population.

Each CDR3 protein gets one entry after TCRdb re-called the 5' RACE reads with MiXCR. The data show hundreds of thousands of distinct CDR3 sequences, with around a sixth seen just once and about a sixth held by the top ten. This clonotype was recorded a few times. Its target is not known. The germline gives CDR1 SGDLS, CDR2 YYNGEE. The ends were cut back, 0 bases at V and 8 bases at J, with 12 bases in the middle. The CDR3 consists of 15 residues. This chain joins TRBV9 and TRBJ1-6; no definite D call. This sequence was found in a man aged 18-30 years who received the YFV17D yellow fever vaccine. This material consisted of PBMCs, taken before the yellow fever booster vaccination. The CDR3 reads CASSVAAGADSPLHF. DNA of the CDR3: TGTGCCAGCAGCGTAGCGGCGGGAGCTGATTCACCCCTCCACTTT.